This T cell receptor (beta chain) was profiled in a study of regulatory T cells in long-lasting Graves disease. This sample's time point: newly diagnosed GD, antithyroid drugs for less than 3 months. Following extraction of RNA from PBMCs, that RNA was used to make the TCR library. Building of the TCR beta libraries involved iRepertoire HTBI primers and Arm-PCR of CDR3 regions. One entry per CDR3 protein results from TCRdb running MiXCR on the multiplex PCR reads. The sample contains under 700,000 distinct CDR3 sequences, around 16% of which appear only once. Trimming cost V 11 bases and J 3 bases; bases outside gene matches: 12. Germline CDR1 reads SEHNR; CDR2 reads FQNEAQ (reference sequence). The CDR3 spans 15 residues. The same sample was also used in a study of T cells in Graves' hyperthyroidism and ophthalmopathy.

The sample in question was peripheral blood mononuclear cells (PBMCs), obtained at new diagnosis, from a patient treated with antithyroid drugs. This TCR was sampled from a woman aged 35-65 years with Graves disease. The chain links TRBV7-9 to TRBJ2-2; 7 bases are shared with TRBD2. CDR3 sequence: CAFKVGTTHTGELFF. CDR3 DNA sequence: TGTGCCTTCAAGGTGGGGACTACCCACACCGGGGAGCTGTTTTTT.